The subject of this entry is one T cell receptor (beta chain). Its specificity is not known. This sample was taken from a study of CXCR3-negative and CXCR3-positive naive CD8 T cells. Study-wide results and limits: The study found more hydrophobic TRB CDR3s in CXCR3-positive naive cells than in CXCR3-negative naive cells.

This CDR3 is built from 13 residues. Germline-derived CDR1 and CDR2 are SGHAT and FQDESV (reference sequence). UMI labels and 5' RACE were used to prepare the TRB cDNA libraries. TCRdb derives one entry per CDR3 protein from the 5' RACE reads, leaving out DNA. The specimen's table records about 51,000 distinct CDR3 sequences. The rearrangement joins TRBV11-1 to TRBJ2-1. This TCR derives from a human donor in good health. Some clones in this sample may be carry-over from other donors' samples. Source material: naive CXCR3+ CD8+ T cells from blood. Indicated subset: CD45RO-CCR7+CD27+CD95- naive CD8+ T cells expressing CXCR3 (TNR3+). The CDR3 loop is CASSLVGQNEQFF. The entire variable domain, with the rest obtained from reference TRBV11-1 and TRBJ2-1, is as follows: EAEVAQSPRYKITEKSQAVAFWCDPISGHATLYWYRQILGQGPELLVQFQDESVVDDSQLPKDRFSAERLKGVDSTLKIQPAELGDSAMYLCASSLVGQNEQFFGPGTRLTVL.